Listed here are 2 T cell receptor beta chains from one sample, sequenced in a study of cytomegalovirus exposure and HLA in healthy donors. Primers: 60 Vbeta forward and 13 Jbeta reverse. Clones were sequenced by immunoSEQ multiplex PCR, and TCRdb holds only the in-frame ones, with some missing. Its table records approximately 110,000 clones. Sequencing was performed on PBMCs. Every receptor here comes from a man aged 18 to 30 in good health and CMV-seronegative.

The chain couples TRBV4-1 to TRBJ2-7, with D possibly matching TRBD2 (5 bases). The CDR3 extends over 17 amino acids. The germline gives CDR1 MGHRA, CDR2 YSYEKL. Trimming left V 0 bases short and J 7 bases short, with 22 bases between. The CDR3 bases are TGCGCCAGCAGCCAAGATAGGAGGACTCCCGTTGTTGGTGAGCAGTACTTC. Translated, it gives CASSQDRRTPVVGEQYF.

The genes are TRBV18 and TRBJ1-1, with D perhaps matching TRBD1 (5 bases). Germline CDR1 is KGHSH and CDR2 is LQKENI. Trimming took off 1 base at V and 2 bases at J, with 17 bases between the two ends. This CDR3 is built from 17 residues. The CDR3 sequence is CASSPLPLGHTNTEAFF. Here the CDR3 DNA reads TGTGCCAGCTCACCACTCCCCCTCGGACACACAAACACTGAAGCTTTCTTT.